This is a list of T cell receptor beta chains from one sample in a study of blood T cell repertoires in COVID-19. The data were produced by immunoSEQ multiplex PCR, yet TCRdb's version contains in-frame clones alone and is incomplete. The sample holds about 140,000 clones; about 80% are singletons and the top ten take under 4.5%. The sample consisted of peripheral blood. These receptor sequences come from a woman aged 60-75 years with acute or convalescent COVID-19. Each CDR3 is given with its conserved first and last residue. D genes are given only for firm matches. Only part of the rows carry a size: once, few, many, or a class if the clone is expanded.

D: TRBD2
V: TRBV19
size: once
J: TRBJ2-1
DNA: TGTGCCAGTAGTAAAGCGACTAGCGGGCCCAGCTCCTACAATGAGCAGTTCTTC
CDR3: CASSKATSGPSSYNEQFF

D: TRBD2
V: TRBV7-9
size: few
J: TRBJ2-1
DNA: TGTGCCAGCAGCCCACCGGGACTAGCGGGGGTTGGGGGCAATGAGCAGTTCTTC
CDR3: CASSPPGLAGVGGNEQFF

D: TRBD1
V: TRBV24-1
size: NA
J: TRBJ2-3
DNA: TGTGCCGCCACCTCCGGGACAGGGGGTACAGATACGCAGTATTTT
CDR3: CAATSGTGGTDTQYF

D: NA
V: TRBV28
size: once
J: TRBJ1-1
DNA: TGTGCCAGCAGGGCCCATCTACAGGGACGGACTGAAGCTTTCTTT
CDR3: CASRAHLQGRTEAFF

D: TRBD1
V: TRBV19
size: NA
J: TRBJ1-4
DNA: TGTGCCAGTAGTATGAGGGGGCGAAACACCGAAAAACTGTTTTTT
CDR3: CASSMRGRNTEKLFF

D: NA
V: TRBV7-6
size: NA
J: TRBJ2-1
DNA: TGTGCCAGCAGCTTTTTACAGGGGCCGGGACTAGTACGCAATGAGCAGTTCTTC
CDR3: CASSFLQGPGLVRNEQFF

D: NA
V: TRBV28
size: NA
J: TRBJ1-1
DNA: TGTGCCAGCAGTTTCTCGGGGGGTATCATGAACACTGAAGCTTTCTTT
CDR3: CASSFSGGIMNTEAFF

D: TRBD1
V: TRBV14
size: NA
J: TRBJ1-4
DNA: TGTGCCAGCAGCGTAAACTCCGGGACAGTTAATGAAAAACTGTTTTTT
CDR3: CASSVNSGTVNEKLFF

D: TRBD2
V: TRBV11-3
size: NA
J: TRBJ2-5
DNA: TGTGCCAGCAGCAAAGACACTGGGGGGGAAGAGACCCAGTACTTC
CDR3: CASSKDTGGEETQYF

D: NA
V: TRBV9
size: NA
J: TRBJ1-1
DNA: TGTGCCAGCAGCGCATATCAGGTTAACGCTGAAGCTTTCTTT
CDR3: CASSAYQVNAEAFF

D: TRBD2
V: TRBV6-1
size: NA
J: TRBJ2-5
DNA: TGTGCCAGCAGTGGTACAGCTAGCGGGAGTTGGGAGACCCAGTACTTC
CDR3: CASSGTASGSWETQYF

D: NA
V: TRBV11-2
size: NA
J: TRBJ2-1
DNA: TGTGCCAGCAGCTTGGTACAGGGTGGTACTGAGCAGTTCTTC
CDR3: CASSLVQGGTEQFF

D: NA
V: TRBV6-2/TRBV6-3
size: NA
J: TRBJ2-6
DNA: TGTGCCAGCAGTTACTCGTGGAGCAGCTCTGGGGCCAACGTCCTGACTTTC
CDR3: CASSYSWSSSGANVLTF

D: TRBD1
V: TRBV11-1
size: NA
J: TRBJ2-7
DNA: TGTGCCAGCAGCTCCTCCGGGACAGGGGGATACGAGCAGTACTTC
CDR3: CASSSSGTGGYEQYF

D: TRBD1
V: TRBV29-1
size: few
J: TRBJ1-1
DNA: TGCAGCGCCGGGGGACAGGGTGGATTCACTGAAGCTTTCTTT
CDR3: CSAGGQGGFTEAFF

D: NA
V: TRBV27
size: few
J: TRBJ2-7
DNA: TGTGCCAGCAGTTCGACAGGCTGGTCCTACGAGCAGTACTTC
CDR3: CASSSTGWSYEQYF

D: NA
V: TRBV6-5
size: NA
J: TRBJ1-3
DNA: TGTGCCAGCAGTCTAGAAGACAGCTCTGGAAACACCATATATTTT
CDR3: CASSLEDSSGNTIYF

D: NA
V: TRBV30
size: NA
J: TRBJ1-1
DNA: TGTGCCTGGAGTGTACAGCCAAACACTGAAGCTTTCTTT
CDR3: CAWSVQPNTEAFF

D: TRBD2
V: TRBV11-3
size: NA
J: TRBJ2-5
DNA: TGTGCCAGCAGCTCCCTTAGCGGGCTGCCTCAAGAGACCCAGTACTTC
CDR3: CASSSLSGLPQETQYF

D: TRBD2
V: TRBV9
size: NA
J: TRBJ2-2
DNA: TGTGCCAGCAGTATAGCGGGAGGGGAGCTGTTTTTT
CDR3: CASSIAGGELFF

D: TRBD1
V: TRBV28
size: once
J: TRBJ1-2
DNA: TGTGCCAGCAGTTTTGGGGACAGGTGGGAGAACTATGGCTACACCTTC
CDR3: CASSFGDRWENYGYTF

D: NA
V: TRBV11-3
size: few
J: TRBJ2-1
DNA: TGTGCCAGCAGCCCGGGGAACGGCAATGAGCAGTTCTTC
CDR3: CASSPGNGNEQFF

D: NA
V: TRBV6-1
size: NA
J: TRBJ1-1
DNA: TGTGCCAGCAGTGAGCGACCCCGCAGGGACACTGAAGCTTTCTTT
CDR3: CASSERPRRDTEAFF

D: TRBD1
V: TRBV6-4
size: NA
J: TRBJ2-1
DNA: TGTGCCAGCAGTGACGAGACAGGGGGCCGGGATGAGCAGTTCTTC
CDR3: CASSDETGGRDEQFF

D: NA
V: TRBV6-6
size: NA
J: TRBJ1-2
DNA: TGTGCCAGCAGTTACTCGAGAGGGCGGGAAGGCTACACCTTC
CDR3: CASSYSRGREGYTF

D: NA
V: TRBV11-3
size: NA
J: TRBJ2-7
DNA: TGTGCCAGCAGCTCAACCACCACCACAGGGATGGTCGAGCAGTACTTC
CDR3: CASSSTTTTGMVEQYF

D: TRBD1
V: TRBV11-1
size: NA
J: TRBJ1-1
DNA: TGTGCCAGCAGCTTTCAGGGGGAATACACTGAAGCTTTCTTT
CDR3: CASSFQGEYTEAFF

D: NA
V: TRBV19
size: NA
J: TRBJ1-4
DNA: TGTGCCAGTAACCGACAGATAAGTTTCCGTAATGAAAAACTGTTTTTT
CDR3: CASNRQISFRNEKLFF

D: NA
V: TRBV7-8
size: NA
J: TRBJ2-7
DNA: TGTGCCAGCAGCTTAGCGAGGGGGAGGGGTTACGAGCAGTACTTC
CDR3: CASSLARGRGYEQYF

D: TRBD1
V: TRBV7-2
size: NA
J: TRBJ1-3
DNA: TGTGCCAGCAGCTTAGCCGGGGACAGGGCTTCCATATATTTT
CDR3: CASSLAGDRASIYF

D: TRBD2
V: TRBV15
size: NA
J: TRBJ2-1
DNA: TGTGCCACCAGCAGAGAGACGGGACTAGCGGGAGGGCTTCGTGGGGAGCAGTTCTTC
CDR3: CATSRETGLAGGLRGEQFF

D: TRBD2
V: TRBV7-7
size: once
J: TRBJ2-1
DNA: TGTGCCAGCAGCCCCCATGGGGCCCAGCGGGAGATGAATGAGCAGTTCTTC
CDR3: CASSPHGAQREMNEQFF

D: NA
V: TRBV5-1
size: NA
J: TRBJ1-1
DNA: TGCGCCAGCAGCTTGGATTTTGGGGCCGGAACTGAAGCTTTCTTT
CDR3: CASSLDFGAGTEAFF

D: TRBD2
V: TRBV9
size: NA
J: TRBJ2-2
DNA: TGTGCCAGCAGCCCCCAAAGGACTAGCGGGAGAATTACCGGGGAGCTGTTTTTT
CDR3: CASSPQRTSGRITGELFF

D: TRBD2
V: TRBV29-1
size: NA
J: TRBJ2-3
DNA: TGCAGCGTAACCGGGACTAGCTTGAGCACAGATACGCAGTATTTT
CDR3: CSVTGTSLSTDTQYF

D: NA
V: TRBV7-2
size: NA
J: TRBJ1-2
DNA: TGTGCCAGCAGCTTAGGGAATGGGGGCGCAGGGGGCTACACCTTC
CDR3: CASSLGNGGAGGYTF